Presented here are 32 T cell receptor beta chains from one specimen sequenced in a study of monozygotic twins with inflammatory bowel disease. TCRdb re-called the 5' RACE reads; every CDR3 protein appears as one record, without DNA. Here the sample table reports 400,000 to 500,000 distinct CDR3 sequences. Sequencing used blood. The receptors shown here come from a human donor with ulcerative colitis or Crohn's disease, or a healthy co-twin of an affected twin (not recorded which).

The CDR3 sequence: CSARLKGQGFFSEQYF. The J gene is TRBJ2-7, the V gene TRBV20-1; TCRdb picks TRBD1, but there is no DNA to check that call. Per the germline V gene, CDR1 is DFQATT and CDR2 is SNEGSKA (reference sequence). The CDR3 covers 16 residues.

The J gene is TRBJ2-3, the V gene TRBV7-3. Germline V CDR1 and CDR2: SGHTA, FQGTGA. This CDR3 has 13 amino acids. The CDR3 is CASSLIGSDTQYF.

This chain links TRBV10-2 with TRBJ1-5; the TCRdb D gene call, TRBD1, has no DNA to confirm it. Germline V gene sequence: CDR1 WSHSY, CDR2 SAAADI. The CDR3 is made up of 14 amino acids. The CDR3 here is CASSEGTGNQPQHF.

The gene calls are TRBV20-1 and TRBJ1-5; TCRdb names TRBD1, which stays unverified in the absence of DNA. This CDR3 is built from 17 residues. Germline V CDR1 and CDR2: DFQATT, SNEGSKA (reference sequence). The CDR3 spells CRASQGGTPYSNQPQHF.

The chain has TRBV3-1 and TRBJ1-2. The CDR3 totals 16 residues. Germline lookup yields CDR1 LGHDT and CDR2 YNNKEL (reference sequence). The CDR3 spells CASSQDIPDSNYGYTF. The whole variable domain, filled in from reference TRBV3-1 and TRBJ1-2, reads DTAVSQTPKYLVTQMGNDKSIKCEQNLGHDTMYWYKQDSKKFLKIMFSYNNKELIINETVPNRFSPKSPDKAHLNLHINSLELGDSAVYFCASSQDIPDSNYGYTFGSGTRLTVV.

V gene TRBV20-1 combines with J gene TRBJ2-2. In germline, CDR1 is DFQATT, CDR2 SNEGSKA (reference sequence). The CDR3 covers 15 residues. The CDR3 sequence: CSARKGGTNTGELFF.

The chain joins TRBV11-2 to TRBJ1-5; TCRdb reports TRBD1, a call that lacks DNA to check it against. The V gene's germline CDR1 is SGHAT and CDR2 FQNNGV. The length of the CDR3 is 18 residues. CDR3 sequence reads: CASTPSGTGTYSNQPQHF. Drawing the rest from reference TRBV11-2 and TRBJ1-5, the complete variable domain is EAGVAQSPRYKIIEKRQSVAFWCNPISGHATLYWYQQILGQGPKLLIQFQNNGVVDDSQLPKDRFSAERLKGVDSTLKIQPAKLEDSAVYLCASTPSGTGTYSNQPQHFGDGTRLSIL.

This chain connects TRBV20-1 to TRBJ2-6; TCRdb selects TRBD2, and the lack of DNA leaves this call unchecked. Germline-derived CDR1 and CDR2 are DFQATT and SNEGSKA (reference sequence). The CDR3 spans 16 residues. This chain's CDR3 is CSASGTRRSGANVLTF.

This sequence joins TRBV7-8 and TRBJ2-1. CDR3 length: 13 residues. Germline CDR1 reads SGHVS; CDR2 reads FQNEAQ. CDR3 amino acids: CASSHDSYNEQFF.

V gene TRBV4-2 combines with J gene TRBJ1-2; TCRdb's D call of TRBD1 is untestable without DNA. The CDR3 is 15 residues long. Germline values: CDR1 LGHNA, CDR2 YNFKEQ. The CDR3 here is CASSQAGARIYGYTF.

The chain links TRBV6-6 to TRBJ1-2; the D call from TCRdb, TRBD1, cannot be confirmed without DNA. The CDR3 has 12 residues. Germline V gene sequence: CDR1 MNHNY, CDR2 SVGAGI (reference sequence). The CDR3 spells CASSPQGWGYTF.

This chain links TRBV18 with TRBJ1-1. The length of the CDR3 is 12 residues. Per germline, CDR1 KGHSH and CDR2 LQKENI. CDR3 region: CASSPSSTEAFF.

The chain employs TRBV7-9 and TRBJ2-2; the D call of TRBD1 rests on TCRdb alone, since no DNA is present to check it. This CDR3 contains 16 residues. The germline CDR1 and CDR2 sequences are SEHNR and FQNEAQ (reference sequence). This chain's CDR3 is CASSSLGQASGGELFF.

This chain uses TRBV7-9 with TRBJ1-2. This CDR3 has 15 amino acids. Per the germline V gene, CDR1 is SEHNR and CDR2 is FQNEAQ (reference sequence). Here the CDR3 reads CASFFAGRGGYGYTF. Using reference TRBV7-9 and TRBJ1-2 for the parts outside the CDR3, the full variable domain is DTGVSQNPRHKITKRGQNVTFRCDPISEHNRLYWYRQTLGQGPEFLTYFQNEAQLEKSRLLSDRFSAERPKGSFSTLEIQRTEQGDSAMYLCASFFAGRGGYGYTFGSGTRLTVV.

The chain has TRBV7-2 and TRBJ2-3. Germline CDR1 and CDR2: SGHTA and FQGNSA. This CDR3 has 13 residues. CDR3 loop: CASSRQYTDTQYF. Looking up the rest from reference TRBV7-2 and TRBJ2-3 gives the full variable domain: GAGVSQSPSNKVTEKGKDVELRCDPISGHTALYWYRQSLGQGLEFLIYFQGNSAPDKSGLPSDRFSAERTGGSVSTLTIQRTQQEDSAVYLCASSRQYTDTQYFGPGTRLTVL.

This chain uses TRBV7-9 with TRBJ1-2; TCRdb proposes TRBD1, but this gene call is untestable without DNA. This CDR3 has 16 residues. Germline CDR1 SEHNR, CDR2 FQNEAQ (reference sequence). This CDR3 is CASSPVITGRTGGYTF.

The gene calls are TRBV10-3 and TRBJ2-5; the TRBD2 assignment by TCRdb is unverifiable without DNA. CDR3 size: 14 residues. Per the germline V gene, CDR1 is ENHRY and CDR2 is SYGVKD. The CDR3 sequence: CAISEGGRAETQYF.

V is TRBV12-3 or TRBV12-4 and J is TRBJ2-3; the D call of TRBD2 rests on TCRdb alone, since no DNA is present to check it. The CDR3 is made up of 15 amino acids. CDR3 sequence reads: CASRGIAGGTDTQYF.

This sequence joins TRBV28 and TRBJ2-3; the TRBD1 assignment by TCRdb is unverifiable without DNA. CDR1 MDHEN and CDR2 SYDVKM come from the germline V gene. This CDR3 contains 14 residues. The CDR3 sequence: CASSNTAATRAQYF. Together with reference TRBV28 and TRBJ2-3, the CDR3 gives the full variable domain: DVKVTQSSRYLVKRTGEKVFLECVQDMDHENMFWYRQDPGLGLRLIYFSYDVKMKEKGDIPEGYSVSREKKERFSLILESASTNQTSMYLCASSNTAATRAQYFGPGTRLTVL.

This rearrangement joins TRBV20-1 to TRBJ1-1; TCRdb returns TRBD1, unconfirmable since there is no DNA. CDR3 length equals 14 residues. Germline assignment: CDR1 DFQATT and CDR2 SNEGSKA (reference sequence). The CDR3 sequence is CSARDARAPSEAFF.

J is TRBJ1-5 and V is TRBV7-9; as DNA is missing, the TRBD1 call by TCRdb cannot be tested. The CDR3 contains 16 residues. Germline CDR1 reads SEHNR; CDR2 reads FQNEAQ (reference sequence). This chain's CDR3 is CASSFDTSGGHQPQHF.

The rearrangement links TRBV9 to TRBJ2-5; lacking DNA, the TRBD1 call made by TCRdb goes unchecked. This CDR3 spans 15 amino acids. CDR1 is SGDLS, CDR2 YYNGEE, per germline. The CDR3 sequence is CASSPLGRVQETQYF.

This chain links TRBV7-9 with TRBJ1-1; without DNA, the TCRdb call of TRBD1 cannot be checked. This CDR3 has 15 amino acids. The germline V gene encodes CDR1 SEHNR and CDR2 FQNEAQ (reference sequence). The CDR3: CASSLVGRGNTEAFF. Drawing the rest from reference TRBV7-9 and TRBJ1-1, the complete variable domain is DTGVSQNPRHKITKRGQNVTFRCDPISEHNRLYWYRQTLGQGPEFLTYFQNEAQLEKSRLLSDRFSAERPKGSFSTLEIQRTEQGDSAMYLCASSLVGRGNTEAFFGQGTRLTVV.

V and J are TRBV20-1 and TRBJ2-5; no DNA is available, so the TRBD2 call from TCRdb remains unchecked. Germline loops: CDR1 DFQATT, CDR2 SNEGSKA (reference sequence). The CDR3 consists of 15 residues. The CDR3 loop reads CSARGAGGVQETQYF.

The chain employs TRBV30 and TRBJ2-5; TCRdb lists TRBD1, though no DNA is available to test this call. Germline lookup yields CDR1 GTSNPN and CDR2 SVGIG (reference sequence). The CDR3 contains 15 residues. The CDR3: CAWSSGGQPQETQYF.

The chain recombines TRBV6-4 with TRBJ2-3; TCRdb reports TRBD2, a call that lacks DNA to check it against. Germline V lookup: CDR1 MRHNA, CDR2 SNTAGT. The CDR3 contains 23 residues. This CDR3 is CASRKPTHVRSSGRLGSTDTQYF.

V usage is TRBV28 and J usage is TRBJ2-5; checking the TCRdb D call of TRBD1 is not possible without DNA. This CDR3 contains 12 residues. CDR1 MDHEN and CDR2 SYDVKM come from the germline V gene. The CDR3 reads CASSTGLETQYF.

This chain uses TRBV20-1 with TRBJ1-3; TCRdb returns TRBD1, unconfirmable since there is no DNA. This CDR3 has 15 amino acids. Germline V gene lookup returns CDR1 DFQATT and CDR2 SNEGSKA (reference sequence). The CDR3 sequence: CSVPDFPGPGNTIYF.

V and J are TRBV7-3 and TRBJ2-5; there is no DNA to check the TCRdb D call of TRBD1. Per the germline V gene, CDR1 is SGHTA and CDR2 is FQGTGA. CDR3 length: 16 amino acids. CDR3 loop: CASSLGGSPWQETQYF.

J is TRBJ2-3 and V is TRBV7-7; TCRdb proposes TRBD1, but this gene call is untestable without DNA. This CDR3 contains 15 residues. The germline V gene has CDR1 SSHAT and CDR2 FNYEAQ (reference sequence). This CDR3 reads CASSPEAGARDTQYF.

This chain links TRBV24-1 with TRBJ2-5; TCRdb names TRBD1, which stays unverified in the absence of DNA. From germline, CDR1 is KGHDR and CDR2 SFDVKD. This CDR3 spans 14 amino acids. CDR3 sequence: CATSVGGQSETQYF.

V usage is TRBV5-4 and J usage is TRBJ1-1; absent DNA, TCRdb's TRBD1 call cannot be checked. Germline CDR1 SGHNT, CDR2 YYREEE (reference sequence). This CDR3 has 16 amino acids. The CDR3 here is CASSLEGWGVGTEAFF.